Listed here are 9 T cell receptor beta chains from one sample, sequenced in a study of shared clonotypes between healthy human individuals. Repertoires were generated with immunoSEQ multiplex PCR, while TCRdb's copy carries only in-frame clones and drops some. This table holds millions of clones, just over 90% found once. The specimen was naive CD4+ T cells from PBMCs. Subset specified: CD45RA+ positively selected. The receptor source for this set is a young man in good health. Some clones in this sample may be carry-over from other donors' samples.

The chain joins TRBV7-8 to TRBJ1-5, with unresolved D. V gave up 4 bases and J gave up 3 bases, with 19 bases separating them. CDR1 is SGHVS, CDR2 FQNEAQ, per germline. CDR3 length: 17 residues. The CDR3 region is CASSSIVGDRANQPQHF. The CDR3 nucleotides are TGTGCCAGCAGCTCGATTGTAGGTGACCGAGCCAATCAGCCCCAGCATTTT. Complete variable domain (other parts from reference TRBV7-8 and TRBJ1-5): GAGVSQSPRYKVAKRGQDVALRCDPISGHVSLFWYQQALGQGPEFLTYFQNEAQLDKSGLPSDRFFAERPEGSVSTLKIQRTQQEDSAVYLCASSSIVGDRANQPQHFGDGTRLSIL.

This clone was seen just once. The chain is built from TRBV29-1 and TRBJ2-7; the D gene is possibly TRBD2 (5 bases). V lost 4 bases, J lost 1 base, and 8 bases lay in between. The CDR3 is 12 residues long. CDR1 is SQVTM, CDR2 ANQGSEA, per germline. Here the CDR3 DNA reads TGCAGCGTTGGTAGCGCTTCCTACGAGCAGTACTTC. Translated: CSVGSASYEQYF.

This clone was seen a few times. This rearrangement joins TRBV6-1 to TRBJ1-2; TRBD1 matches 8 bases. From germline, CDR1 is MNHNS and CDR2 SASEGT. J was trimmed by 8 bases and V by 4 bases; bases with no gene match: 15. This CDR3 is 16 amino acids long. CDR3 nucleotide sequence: TGTGCCAGCAGTGGTAGGGGGACAGGCGAGAGTCGGGGCTACACCTTC. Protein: CASSGRGTGESRGYTF.

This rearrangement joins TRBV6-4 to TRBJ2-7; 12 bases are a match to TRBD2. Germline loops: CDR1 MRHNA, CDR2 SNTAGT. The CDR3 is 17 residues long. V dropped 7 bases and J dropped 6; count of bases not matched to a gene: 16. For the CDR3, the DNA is TGTGCCAGCAATAACTATCGGACTAGCGGGACTCTTGCCGAGCAGTACTTC. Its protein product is CASNNYRTSGTLAEQYF.

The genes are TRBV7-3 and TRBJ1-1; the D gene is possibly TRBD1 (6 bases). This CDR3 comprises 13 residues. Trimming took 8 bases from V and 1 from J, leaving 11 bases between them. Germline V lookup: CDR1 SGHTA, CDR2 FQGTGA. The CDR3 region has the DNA TGTGCCAGCGGCAGGGGTAGGAACACTGAAGCTTTCTTT. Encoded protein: CASGRGRNTEAFF. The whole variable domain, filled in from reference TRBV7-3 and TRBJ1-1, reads GAGVSQTPSNKVTEKGKYVELRCDPISGHTALYWYRQSLGQGPEFLIYFQGTGAADDSGLPNDRFFAVRPEGSVSTLKIQRTERGDSAVYLCASGRGRNTEAFFGQGTRLTVV.

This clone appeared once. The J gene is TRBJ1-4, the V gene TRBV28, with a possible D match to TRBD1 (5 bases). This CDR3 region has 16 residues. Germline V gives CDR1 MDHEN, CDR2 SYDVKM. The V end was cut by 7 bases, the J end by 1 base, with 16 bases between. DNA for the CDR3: TGTGCCAGCACCCGGGGCGGGTCAGGAACTAATGAAAAACTGTTTTTT. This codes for CASTRGGSGTNEKLFF.

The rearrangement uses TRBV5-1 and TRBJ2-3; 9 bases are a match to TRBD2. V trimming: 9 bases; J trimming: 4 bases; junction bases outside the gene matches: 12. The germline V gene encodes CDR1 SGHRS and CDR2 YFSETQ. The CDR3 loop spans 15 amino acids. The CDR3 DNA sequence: TGCGCCACCCGGGGCGGCGGGAGGGCCTCAGATACGCAGTATTTT. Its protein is CATRGGGRASDTQYF.

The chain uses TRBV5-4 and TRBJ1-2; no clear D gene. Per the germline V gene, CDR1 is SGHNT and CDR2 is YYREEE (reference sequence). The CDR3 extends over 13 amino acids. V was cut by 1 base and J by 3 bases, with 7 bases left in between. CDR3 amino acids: CASSLPPDYGYTF. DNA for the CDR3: TGTGCCAGCAGCTTGCCCCCTGACTATGGCTACACCTTC. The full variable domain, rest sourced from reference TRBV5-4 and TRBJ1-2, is ETGVTQSPTHLIKTRGQQVTLRCSSQSGHNTVSWYQQALGQGPQFIFQYYREEENGRGNFPPRFSGLQFPNYSSELNVNALELDDSALYLCASSLPPDYGYTFGSGTRLTVV.

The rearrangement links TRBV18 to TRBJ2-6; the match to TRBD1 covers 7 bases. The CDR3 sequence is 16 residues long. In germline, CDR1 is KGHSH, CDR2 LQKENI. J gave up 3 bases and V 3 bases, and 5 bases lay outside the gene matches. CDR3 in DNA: TGTGCCAGCTCACCCCTACAGGGGAATGGGGCCAACGTCCTGACTTTC. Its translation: CASSPLQGNGANVLTF.